These 3 T cell receptor beta chains came from one sample sequenced in a study of T cell repertoires in cytomegalovirus infection. These receptors have no known antigen. Each CDR3 protein gets one entry after TCRdb re-called the reads with MiXCR. The sample records more than 250,000 distinct CDR3 sequences, just under 25% being singletons. The sequenced sample was cultured PBMCs, obtained from culture after CMV antigen stimulation. All receptors come from a human donor in good health (CMV status not recorded). Some clones in this sample may be carry-over from other donors' samples.

This clonotype has a count of ten or more. The chain joins TRBV7-2 to TRBJ1-1; TRBD1 matches 7 bases. CDR3 length: 14 residues. Unmatched junction bases numbered 11, after V lost 9 bases and J lost 4 bases. Germline V gene data show CDR1 as SGHTA and CDR2 as FQGNSA. The CDR3 DNA sequence: TGTGCCAGTAGGGGCGGGGCAGGGGGCACTGAAGCTTTCTTT. Residues: CASRGGAGGTEAFF.

This chain links TRBV4-1 with TRBJ2-7; 8 bases line up with TRBD1. The CDR3 has 15 amino acids. The germline V gene encodes CDR1 MGHRA and CDR2 YSYEKL. V lost 0 bases, J lost 2 bases, and 3 bases stayed unmatched. In DNA form, the CDR3 reads TGCGCCAGCAGCCAAGAAGACAGGGGACCCTACGAGCAGTACTTC. Its protein is CASSQEDRGPYEQYF.

In its sample, this clonotype was seen a few times. The chain joins TRBV20-1 to TRBJ1-1; tentatively, D is TRBD1 (6 bases). Germline CDR1 is DFQATT and CDR2 is SNEGSKA (reference sequence). This CDR3 has 13 amino acids. V was shortened by 0 bases and J by 4 bases, with 9 bases between the two germline ends. CDR3 sequence reads: CSAREPRGTEAFF. CDR3 nucleotides: TGCAGTGCTAGAGAACCCAGGGGCACTGAAGCTTTCTTT.